This T cell receptor (beta chain) was recovered during a study of sequential checkpoint blockade in melanoma. Background on the study: Arm A got nivolumab then ipilimumab; arm B the reverse, 1:1.

As for treatment: randomized to nivolumab then ipilimumab (arm A) or the reverse (arm B). DNA-damaging chemotherapy had not been given to any patient beforehand. PBMC sorting kept live CD3+CD8+ cells without CD19 or CD56. Produced via immunoSEQ multiplex PCR; TCRdb's table is partial and in-frame only. Of around 10,000 clones in the sample, about three quarters were seen once. The sample holds one count of this clone. The CDR3 loop spans 14 amino acids. V gave up 0 bases and J gave up 2 bases, with 8 bases separating them. Per germline, CDR1 SGHVS and CDR2 FNYEAQ. The V gene is TRBV7-6, the J gene TRBJ2-7, with D tentatively TRBD2 (6 bases). Specimen: CD8+ T cells sorted from blood (inferred from file names), collected from a patient given nivolumab and ipilimumab in sequence. The TCR sequence derives from a human donor with melanoma. The CDR3 region is CASSLAGLPYEQYF. CDR3 DNA sequence: TGTGCCAGCAGCTTAGCGGGACTCCCCTACGAGCAGTACTTC.